The clone carrying this T cell receptor (beta chain) has just a few counts. V was trimmed by 4 bases and J by 5 bases, leaving 14 bases between them. This CDR3 has 14 amino acids. Beta-chain TCR CDR3 regions were amplified from RNA transcripts. The first round was an RT-PCR with HTBI primers, and the second round was a multiplex PCR. MiXCR was run by TCRdb on the multiplex PCR reads, yielding one entry per CDR3 protein. Altogether some 150,000 distinct CDR3 sequences are present, 35% to 50% being singletons, with the ten largest covering 8% to 10%. The data belong to a study of Graves' ophthalmopathy and Graves' hyperthyroidism.

This TCR came from a man aged 25-45 years with Graves' ophthalmopathy. The source material was peripheral blood. The V and J genes are TRBV12-3 or TRBV12-4 and TRBJ1-2; D possibly corresponds to TRBD1 (5 bases). The CDR3: CASSSGKEGYGYTF. In nucleotides, the CDR3 is TGTGCCAGCAGTTCAGGGAAAGAAGGGTATGGCTACACCTTC.